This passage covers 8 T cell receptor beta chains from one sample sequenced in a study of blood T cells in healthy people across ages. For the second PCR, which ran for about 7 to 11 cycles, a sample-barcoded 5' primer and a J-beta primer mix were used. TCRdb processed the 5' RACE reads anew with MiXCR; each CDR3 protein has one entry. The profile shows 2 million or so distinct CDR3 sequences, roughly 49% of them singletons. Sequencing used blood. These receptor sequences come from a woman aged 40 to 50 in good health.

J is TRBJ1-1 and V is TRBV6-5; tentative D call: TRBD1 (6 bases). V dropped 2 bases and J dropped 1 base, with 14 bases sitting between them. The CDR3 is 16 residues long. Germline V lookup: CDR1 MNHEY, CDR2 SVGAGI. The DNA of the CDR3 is TGTGCCAGCAGTTACCTTGACAGGCGGTGGAACACTGAAGCTTTCTTT. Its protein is CASSYLDRRWNTEAFF.

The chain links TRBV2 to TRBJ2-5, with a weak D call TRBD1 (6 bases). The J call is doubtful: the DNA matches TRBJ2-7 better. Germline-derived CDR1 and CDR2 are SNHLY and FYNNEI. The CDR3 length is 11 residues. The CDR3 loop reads CATTGTPEQYF. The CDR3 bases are TGTGCCACCACAGGGACCCCCGAGCAGTACTTC.

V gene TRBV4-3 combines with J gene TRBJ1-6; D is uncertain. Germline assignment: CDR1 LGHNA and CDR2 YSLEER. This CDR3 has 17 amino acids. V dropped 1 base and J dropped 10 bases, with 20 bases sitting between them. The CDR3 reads CASSQVLRGPNSSPLHF. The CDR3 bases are TGCGCCAGCAGCCAAGTTCTACGGGGTCCAAACAGCTCACCCCTCCACTTT.

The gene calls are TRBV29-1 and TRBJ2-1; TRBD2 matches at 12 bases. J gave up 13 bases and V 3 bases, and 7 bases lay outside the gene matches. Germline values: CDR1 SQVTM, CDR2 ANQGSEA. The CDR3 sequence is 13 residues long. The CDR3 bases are TGCAGCGTTGATGAGACTAGCGGGGGCGCTCAGTTCTTC. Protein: CSVDETSGGAQFF.

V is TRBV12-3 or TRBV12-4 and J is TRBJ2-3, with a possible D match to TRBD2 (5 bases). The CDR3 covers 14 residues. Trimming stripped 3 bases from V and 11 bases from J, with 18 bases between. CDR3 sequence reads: CASSFTVGADVQYF. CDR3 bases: TGTGCCAGCAGTTTCACAGTGGGAGCAGATGTGCAGTATTTT.

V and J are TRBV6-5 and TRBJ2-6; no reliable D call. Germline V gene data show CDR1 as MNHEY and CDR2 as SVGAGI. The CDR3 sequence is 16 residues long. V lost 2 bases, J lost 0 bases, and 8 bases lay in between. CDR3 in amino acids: CASSYGPNSGANVLTF. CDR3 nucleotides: TGTGCCAGCAGTTACGGTCCGAACTCTGGGGCCAACGTCCTGACTTTC.

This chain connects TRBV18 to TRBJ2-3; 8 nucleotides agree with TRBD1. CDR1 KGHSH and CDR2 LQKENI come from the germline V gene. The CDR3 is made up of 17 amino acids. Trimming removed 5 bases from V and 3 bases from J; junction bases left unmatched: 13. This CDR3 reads CASSSYRGEYGTDTQYF. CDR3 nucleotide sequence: TGTGCCAGCTCAAGTTACAGGGGGGAATATGGTACAGATACGCAGTATTTT.

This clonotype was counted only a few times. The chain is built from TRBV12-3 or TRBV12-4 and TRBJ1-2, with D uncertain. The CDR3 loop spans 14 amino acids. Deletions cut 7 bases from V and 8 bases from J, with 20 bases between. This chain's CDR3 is CASTPGLGVGGYTF. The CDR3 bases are TGTGCCAGCACCCCCGGGTTGGGAGTCGGAGGCTACACCTTC.